Given below is one TCR beta chain in context. This CDR3 contains 15 residues. V dropped 7 bases and J dropped 4 bases, with 17 bases sitting between them. This sample is part of a study of response to subunit inactivated influenza vaccine. TCRdb re-called the RT-PCR reads through MiXCR, storing one row per CDR3 protein. The sample holds about 620,000 distinct CDR3 sequences, about 11% seen once. These records were also assigned to another study, of T cells expressing NK-cell markers. As that study records: UMIs accompanied the 5'RACE template switching by which TCR beta cDNA was made.

The origin of this receptor is a man between 45 and 60 years old who received an inactivated influenza vaccine. The rearrangement uses TRBV12-3 or TRBV12-4 and TRBJ1-5; D is perhaps TRBD1 (6 bases). This specimen was PBMCs from blood, taken on the day of vaccination. CDR3 region: CASKGDGQLNQPQHF. CDR3 nucleotide sequence: TGTGCCAGCAAGGGAGACGGACAGTTAAATCAGCCCCAGCATTTT.